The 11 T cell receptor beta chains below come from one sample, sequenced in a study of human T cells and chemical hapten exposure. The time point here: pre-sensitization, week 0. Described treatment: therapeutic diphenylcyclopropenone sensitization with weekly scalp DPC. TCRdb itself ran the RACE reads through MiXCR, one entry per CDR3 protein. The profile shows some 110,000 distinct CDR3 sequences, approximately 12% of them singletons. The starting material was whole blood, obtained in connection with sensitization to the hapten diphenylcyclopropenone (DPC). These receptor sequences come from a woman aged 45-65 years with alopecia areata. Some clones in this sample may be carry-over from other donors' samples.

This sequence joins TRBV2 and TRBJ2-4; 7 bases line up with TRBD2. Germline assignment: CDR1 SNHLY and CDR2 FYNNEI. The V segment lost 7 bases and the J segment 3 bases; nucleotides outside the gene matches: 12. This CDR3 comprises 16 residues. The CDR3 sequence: CASNRGTTSSKNIQYF. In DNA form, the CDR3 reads TGTGCCAGCAATAGAGGGACTACCTCCAGCAAAAACATTCAGTACTTC.

The CDR3 nucleotides read TGTGCCAGCAGTTTGGGCGGGGAGAGCACAGATACGCAGTATTTT. It is translated as CASSLGGESTDTQYF. The chain links TRBV6-2 or TRBV6-3 to TRBJ2-3, with D possibly matching TRBD2 (6 bases). Germline-derived CDR1 and CDR2 are MNHEY and SVGEGT. This CDR3 has 15 residues. Trimming left V 4 bases short and J 0 bases short, with 11 bases between.

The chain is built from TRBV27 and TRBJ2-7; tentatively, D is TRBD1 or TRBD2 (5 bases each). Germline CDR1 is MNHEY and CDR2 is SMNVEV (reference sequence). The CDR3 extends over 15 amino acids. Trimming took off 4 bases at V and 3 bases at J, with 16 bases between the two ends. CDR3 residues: CASSYAPGRNYEQYF. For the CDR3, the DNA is TGTGCCAGCAGTTATGCCCCGGGACGGAACTACGAGCAGTACTTC.

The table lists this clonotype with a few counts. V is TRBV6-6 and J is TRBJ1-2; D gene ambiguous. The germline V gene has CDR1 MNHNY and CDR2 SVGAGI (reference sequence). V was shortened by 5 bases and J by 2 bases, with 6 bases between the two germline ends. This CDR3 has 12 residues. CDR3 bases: TGTGCCAGCAGTCAGATGAACTATGGCTACACCTTC. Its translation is CASSQMNYGYTF.

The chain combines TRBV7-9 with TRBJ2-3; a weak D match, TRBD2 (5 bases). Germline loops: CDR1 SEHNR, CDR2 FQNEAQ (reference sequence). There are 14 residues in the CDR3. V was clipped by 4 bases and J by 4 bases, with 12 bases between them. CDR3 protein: CASSWERGSDTQYF. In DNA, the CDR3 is TGTGCCAGCAGCTGGGAAAGAGGGTCAGATACGCAGTATTTT.

The CDR3 nucleotides read TGTGCCAGCTCACCACTTGGGGATCAGCCCCAGCATTTT. Translating it yields CASSPLGDQPQHF. The gene calls are TRBV18 and TRBJ1-5; D is unclear. Germline V gene sequence: CDR1 KGHSH, CDR2 LQKENI. Trimming stripped 1 base from V and 5 bases from J, with 6 bases between. The CDR3 loop spans 13 amino acids.

CDR3 protein: CASSPGFHSGSQPQHF. The CDR3 bases are TGTGCCAGCAGTCCAGGGTTCCACAGCGGCTCGCAGCCCCAGCATTTT. The chain has TRBV12-3 or TRBV12-4 and TRBJ1-5; D is perhaps TRBD1 (5 bases). The CDR3 consists of 16 residues. V was clipped by 5 bases and J by 7 bases, with 21 bases between them.

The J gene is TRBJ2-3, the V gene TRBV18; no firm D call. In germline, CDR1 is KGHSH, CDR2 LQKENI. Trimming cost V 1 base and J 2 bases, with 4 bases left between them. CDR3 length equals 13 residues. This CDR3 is CASSPRTTDTQYF. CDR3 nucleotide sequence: TGTGCCAGCTCACCACGGACCACAGATACGCAGTATTTT.

The CDR3 spells CASSPTGVPEQYF. CDR3 nucleotide sequence: TGTGCCAGCAGCCCCACGGGGGTACCCGAGCAGTACTTC. The chain employs TRBV14 and TRBJ2-7, with D possibly matching TRBD2 (6 bases). The CDR3 is 13 residues long. Trimming removed 4 bases from V and 6 bases from J, with 13 bases in between. Germline CDR1 is SGHDN and CDR2 is FVKESK.

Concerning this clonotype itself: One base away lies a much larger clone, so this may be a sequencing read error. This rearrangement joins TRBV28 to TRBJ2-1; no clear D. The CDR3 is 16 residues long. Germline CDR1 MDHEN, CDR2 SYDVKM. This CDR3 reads CASSLNSLSSYNEQLF. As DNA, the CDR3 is TGTGCCAGCAGCCTTAATTCCCTGAGCTCCTACAATGAGCAGTTGTTC.

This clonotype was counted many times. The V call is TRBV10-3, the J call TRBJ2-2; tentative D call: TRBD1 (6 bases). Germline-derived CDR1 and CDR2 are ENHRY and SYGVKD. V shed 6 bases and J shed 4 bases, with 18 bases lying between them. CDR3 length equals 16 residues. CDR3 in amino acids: CAISDPTRTVTGELFF. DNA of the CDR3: TGTGCCATCAGCGATCCAACCAGGACAGTCACCGGGGAGCTGTTTTTT.